The following is a T cell receptor (beta chain) sequence with its context. The antigen is unknown. This cohort consisted of healthy bone marrow donors. PCR was performed using 60 Vbeta and 13 Jbeta primers. Clones were read by immunoSEQ multiplex PCR, and TCRdb kept only the in-frame ones, dropping some. The table records around 110,000 clones, about 62% of them present only once. Germline V lookup: CDR1 KGHSH, CDR2 LQKENI. J gave up 7 bases and V 1 base, and 4 bases lay outside the gene matches. The CDR3 consists of 14 residues. The data were obtained in a study of cytomegalovirus exposure and HLA in healthy donors. Whole-study findings and limits: In an earlier analysis, productive rearrangement rates for most beta V segments clustered near 87% or 30%. A highly shared variant cluster was judged a likely technical artifact. Later analysis demonstrated an association between a missense DCLRE1C variant and TCR beta V- and J-gene trimming.

The rearrangement uses TRBV18 and TRBJ2-1, with TRBD1 matching over 7 bases. Sequencing was carried out using PBMCs. This sequence was found in a woman in her thirties or forties in good health and CMV-seropositive. CDR3 loop: CASSPRQGSNEQFF. In DNA form, the CDR3 reads TGTGCCAGCTCACCACGACAGGGATCAAATGAGCAGTTCTTC.